The clone carrying this T cell receptor beta chain came up a few times. CDR3 size: 15 residues. V shed 1 base, J shed 4 bases, and the junction held 4 bases outside the gene matches. The germline CDR1 and CDR2 sequences are MNHEY and SVGEGT. A library of TCRbeta sequences, prepared with unique molecular identifiers, was generated. TCRdb used MiXCR to reprocess the PCR reads, holding one entry per CDR3 protein. The sample lists about 460,000 distinct CDR3 sequences; about 10% were seen once. This sample is part of a study of T-cell reconstitution after alpha-beta-depleted transplantation in children. The sample consisted of PBMCs, mostly from graft donor cells, taken 180 days after TCRalphabeta/CD19-depleted stem cell transplant. This chain links TRBV6-2 or TRBV6-3 with TRBJ2-1, with 7 bases identical to TRBD2. The sequence came from a female patient aged 2-9 years who had a stem cell transplant for aplastic anemia, so the T cells may come from the graft donor. The CDR3 reads CASSYWSSGYNEQFF. The DNA of the CDR3 is TGTGCCAGCAGTTACTGGTCTAGCGGTTACAATGAGCAGTTCTTC.